This entry concerns a single TCR beta chain. What it recognizes is unknown. The CDR3 sequence is 15 residues long. A multiplex PCR was run with 60 Vbeta primers and 13 Jbeta primers. Data came from immunoSEQ multiplex PCR; TCRdb stores just in-frame clones and leaves some out. The profile covers more than 95,000 clones, with around 77% appearing a single time and about 13% taken by the ten largest. This record belongs to a study of cytomegalovirus exposure and HLA in healthy donors. Study-level background: Earlier sequencing of 150 million to 200 million T cells yielded 120 million or so unique TCR beta sequences.

Study-wide points: A list of roughly 180 TCR beta chains associated with cytomegalovirus was given.

Sequenced input: PBMCs. This clonotype was sampled from a woman in her thirties or forties in good health and CMV-seropositive. The chain combines TRBV21-1 with TRBJ1-5; the table gives TRBD1 as D, unverified against the DNA. TRBV21-1 is tagged as a pseudogene. The CDR3 protein is CASRHRGQKDQPQHF. CDR3 in DNA: TGTGCCAGCAGACACAGGGGGCAAAAGGATCAGCCCCAGCATTTT.